Listed below are T cell receptor beta chains from one sample, sequenced in a study of cytomegalovirus exposure and HLA in healthy donors. The table came from immunoSEQ multiplex PCR; TCRdb's copy has only in-frame clones and leaves some out. The sample lists more than 250,000 clones, around nine tenths occurring once. Sequenced: PBMCs. The receptors shown here come from a woman aged 18-29 years in good health and CMV-seronegative. CDR3s include the opening cysteine and the closing phenylalanine or tryptophan. Size is stated for part of the rows, as once, few or many counts, or as a class when the clone is expanded.

v_call: TRBV13
j_call: TRBJ2-1
clone_size: -
cdr3_aa: CASSSSDRPQFF

v_call: TRBV13
j_call: TRBJ2-2
clone_size: -
cdr3_aa: CASSKPAARTGELFF

v_call: TRBV27
j_call: TRBJ2-1
clone_size: -
cdr3_aa: CASSLGSGLAINEQFF

v_call: TRBV5-1
j_call: TRBJ1-1
clone_size: once
cdr3_aa: CASSLVSGRVEAFF

v_call: TRBV7-3
j_call: TRBJ2-1
clone_size: -
cdr3_aa: CASSLLLAGGRNEQFF

v_call: TRBV30
j_call: TRBJ1-1
clone_size: -
cdr3_aa: CAWSVRDSYTEAFF

v_call: TRBV5-6
j_call: TRBJ1-4
clone_size: -
cdr3_aa: CASSDQGAGEKLFF

v_call: TRBV7-3
j_call: TRBJ2-3
clone_size: -
cdr3_aa: CASSPERAQGHTQYF

v_call: TRBV4-1
j_call: TRBJ1-1
clone_size: -
cdr3_aa: CASSQTGGRMNTEAFF

v_call: TRBV7-5
j_call: TRBJ2-3
clone_size: once
cdr3_aa: CARSKRGGNTDTQYF

v_call: TRBV9
j_call: TRBJ2-7
clone_size: -
cdr3_aa: CASSSRTEREQYF

v_call: TRBV30
j_call: TRBJ2-5
clone_size: once
cdr3_aa: CAWSPGGAETQYF

v_call: TRBV7-9
j_call: TRBJ1-5
clone_size: -
cdr3_aa: CASSLDSSNQPQHF

v_call: TRBV6-6
j_call: TRBJ1-2
clone_size: -
cdr3_aa: CAITTGGEGYTF

v_call: TRBV5-1
j_call: TRBJ2-7
clone_size: -
cdr3_aa: CASSFRDRYEQYF

v_call: TRBV9
j_call: TRBJ2-1
clone_size: -
cdr3_aa: CASSFLGTPDNEQFF

v_call: TRBV5-6
j_call: -
clone_size: -
cdr3_aa: CASRSSGVFYEQYF

v_call: TRBV13
j_call: TRBJ2-7
clone_size: -
cdr3_aa: CASSLGTGTYEQYF

v_call: TRBV27
j_call: TRBJ2-7
clone_size: -
cdr3_aa: CASSLFSSGPYEQYF

v_call: TRBV5-1
j_call: TRBJ2-7
clone_size: once
cdr3_aa: CASSLVPLRQGVYEQYF

v_call: TRBV7-9
j_call: TRBJ1-2
clone_size: -
cdr3_aa: CASSIQVDGYTF

v_call: TRBV20-1
j_call: TRBJ1-2
clone_size: -
cdr3_aa: CSARSTYGYTF

v_call: TRBV5-1
j_call: TRBJ2-3
clone_size: -
cdr3_aa: CASSPVAFRGTDTQYF

v_call: TRBV6-5
j_call: TRBJ2-3
clone_size: -
cdr3_aa: CASSYSESGGADTQYF

v_call: TRBV5-4
j_call: TRBJ1-2
clone_size: -
cdr3_aa: CASSLWTGAARGYTF

v_call: TRBV10-3
j_call: TRBJ1-1
clone_size: -
cdr3_aa: CAVMEGRANMNTEAFF

v_call: TRBV30
j_call: TRBJ2-3
clone_size: -
cdr3_aa: CAWAPGQFRTDTQYF

v_call: TRBV5-3
j_call: TRBJ1-4
clone_size: -
cdr3_aa: CARSLGPGNEKLFF

v_call: TRBV6-1
j_call: TRBJ2-5
clone_size: -
cdr3_aa: CASGLLGTGKETQYF

v_call: TRBV10-3
j_call: TRBJ2-1
clone_size: -
cdr3_aa: CAISDGTSAYNEQFF

v_call: TRBV11-2
j_call: TRBJ1-1
clone_size: few
cdr3_aa: CASSLGDRGGTEAFF

v_call: TRBV2
j_call: TRBJ2-2
clone_size: -
cdr3_aa: CASLGQLPGELFF

v_call: TRBV9
j_call: TRBJ1-3
clone_size: -
cdr3_aa: CASSVGAGNGNTIYF

v_call: TRBV7-3
j_call: TRBJ2-3
clone_size: -
cdr3_aa: CASSLLPGVSTDTQYF

v_call: TRBV10-2
j_call: TRBJ2-1
clone_size: -
cdr3_aa: CASSAGDREQFF

v_call: TRBV6-6
j_call: TRBJ2-5
clone_size: -
cdr3_aa: CASSYRSLQETQYF

v_call: TRBV11-2
j_call: TRBJ1-5
clone_size: -
cdr3_aa: CASSLDGRGNQPQHF

v_call: TRBV4-2
j_call: TRBJ2-7
clone_size: -
cdr3_aa: CASSQVGSGVYEQYF

v_call: TRBV5-1
j_call: TRBJ2-2
clone_size: -
cdr3_aa: CASSSPEQGNTGELFF

v_call: TRBV10-1
j_call: TRBJ2-7
clone_size: few
cdr3_aa: CASSDLAGTYEQYF

v_call: TRBV10-3
j_call: TRBJ1-5
clone_size: few
cdr3_aa: CAISGDRDQPQHF

v_call: TRBV11-2
j_call: TRBJ2-7
clone_size: -
cdr3_aa: CASSEYRGQVSYEQYF